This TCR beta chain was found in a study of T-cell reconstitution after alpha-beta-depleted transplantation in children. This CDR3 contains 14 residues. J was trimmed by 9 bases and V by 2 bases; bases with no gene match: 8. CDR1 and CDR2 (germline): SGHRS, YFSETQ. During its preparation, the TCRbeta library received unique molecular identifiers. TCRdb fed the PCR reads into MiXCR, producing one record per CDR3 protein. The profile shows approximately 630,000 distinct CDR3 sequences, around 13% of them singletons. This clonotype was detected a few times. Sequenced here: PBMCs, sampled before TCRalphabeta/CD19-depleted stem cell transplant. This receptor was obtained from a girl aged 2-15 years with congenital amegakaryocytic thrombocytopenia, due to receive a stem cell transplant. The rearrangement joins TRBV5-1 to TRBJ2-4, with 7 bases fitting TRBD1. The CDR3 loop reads CASSFQGQSLIQYF. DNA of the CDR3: TGCGCCAGCAGCTTCCAGGGACAGTCGCTCATTCAGTACTTC.